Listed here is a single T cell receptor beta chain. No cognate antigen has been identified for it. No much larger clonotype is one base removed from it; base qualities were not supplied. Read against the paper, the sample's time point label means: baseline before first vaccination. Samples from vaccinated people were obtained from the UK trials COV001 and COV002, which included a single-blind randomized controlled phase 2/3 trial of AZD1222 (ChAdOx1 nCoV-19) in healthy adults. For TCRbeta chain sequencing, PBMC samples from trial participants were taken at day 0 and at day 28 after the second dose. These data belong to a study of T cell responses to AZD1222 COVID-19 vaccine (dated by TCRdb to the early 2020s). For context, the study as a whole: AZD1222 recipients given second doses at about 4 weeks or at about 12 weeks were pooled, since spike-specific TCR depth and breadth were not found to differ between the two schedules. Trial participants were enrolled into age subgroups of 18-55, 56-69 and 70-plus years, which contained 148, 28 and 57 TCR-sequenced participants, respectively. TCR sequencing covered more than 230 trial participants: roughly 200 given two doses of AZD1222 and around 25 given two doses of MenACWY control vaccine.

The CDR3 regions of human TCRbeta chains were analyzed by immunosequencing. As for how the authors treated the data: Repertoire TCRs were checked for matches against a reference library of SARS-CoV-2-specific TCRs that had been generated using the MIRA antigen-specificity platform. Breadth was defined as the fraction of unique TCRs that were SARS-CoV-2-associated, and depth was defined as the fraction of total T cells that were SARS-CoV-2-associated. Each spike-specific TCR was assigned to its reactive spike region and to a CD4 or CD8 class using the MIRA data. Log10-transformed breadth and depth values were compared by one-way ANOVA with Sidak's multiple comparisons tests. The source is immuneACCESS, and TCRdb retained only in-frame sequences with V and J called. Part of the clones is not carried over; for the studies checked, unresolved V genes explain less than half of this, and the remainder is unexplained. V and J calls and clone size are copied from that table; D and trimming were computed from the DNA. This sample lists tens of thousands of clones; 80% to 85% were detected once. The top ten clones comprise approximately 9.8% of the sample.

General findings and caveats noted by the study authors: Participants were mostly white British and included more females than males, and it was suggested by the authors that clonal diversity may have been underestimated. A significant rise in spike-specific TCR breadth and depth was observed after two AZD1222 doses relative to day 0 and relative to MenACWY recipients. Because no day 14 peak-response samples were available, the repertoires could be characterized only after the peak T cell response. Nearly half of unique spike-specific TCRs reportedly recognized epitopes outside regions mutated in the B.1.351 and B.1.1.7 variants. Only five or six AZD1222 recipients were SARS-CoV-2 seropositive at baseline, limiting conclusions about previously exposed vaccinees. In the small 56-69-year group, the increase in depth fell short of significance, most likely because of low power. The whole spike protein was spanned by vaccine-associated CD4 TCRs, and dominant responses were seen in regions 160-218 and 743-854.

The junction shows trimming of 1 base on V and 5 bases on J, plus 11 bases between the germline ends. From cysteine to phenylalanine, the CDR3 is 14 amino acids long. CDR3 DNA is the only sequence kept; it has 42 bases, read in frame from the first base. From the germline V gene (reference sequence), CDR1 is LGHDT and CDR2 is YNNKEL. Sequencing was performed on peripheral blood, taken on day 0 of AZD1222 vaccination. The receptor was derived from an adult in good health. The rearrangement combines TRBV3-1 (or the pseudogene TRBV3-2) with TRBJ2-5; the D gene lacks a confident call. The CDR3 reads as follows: CASSQAGLGETQYF. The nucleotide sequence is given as TGTGCCAGCAGCCAAGCGGGCTTGGGGGAGACCCAGTACTTC.